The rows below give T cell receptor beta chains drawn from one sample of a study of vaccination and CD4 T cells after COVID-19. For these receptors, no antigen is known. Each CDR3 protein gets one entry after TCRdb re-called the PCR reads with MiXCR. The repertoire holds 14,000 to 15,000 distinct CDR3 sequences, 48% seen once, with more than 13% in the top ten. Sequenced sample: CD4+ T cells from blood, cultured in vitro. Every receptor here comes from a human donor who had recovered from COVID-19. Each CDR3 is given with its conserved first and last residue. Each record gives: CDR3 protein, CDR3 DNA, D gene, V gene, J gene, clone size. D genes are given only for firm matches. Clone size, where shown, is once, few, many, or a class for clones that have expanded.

cdr3_aa: CSAGQGSGELFF; cdr3_nt: TGCAGTGCGGGCCAGGGTTCCGGGGAGCTGTTTTTT; d_call: -; v_call: TRBV20-1; j_call: TRBJ2-2; clone_size: few
cdr3_aa: CASSKLKPGQGGYTEAFF; cdr3_nt: TGTGCCAGCAGCAAACTCAAGCCGGGACAGGGCGGCTACACTGAAGCTTTCTTT; d_call: -; v_call: TRBV21-1; j_call: TRBJ1-1; clone_size: few
cdr3_aa: CASSTPYRENQPQHF; cdr3_nt: TGTGCCAGCAGTACCCCTTACAGGGAGAATCAGCCCCAGCATTTT; d_call: -; v_call: TRBV6-1; j_call: TRBJ1-5; clone_size: large
cdr3_aa: CASSFQGSPNTEAFF; cdr3_nt: TGTGCCAGCAGCTTCCAGGGTTCGCCGAACACTGAAGCTTTCTTT; d_call: -; v_call: TRBV11-3; j_call: TRBJ1-1; clone_size: -
cdr3_aa: CASSLAGIPETQYF; cdr3_nt: TGTGCCAGCTCACTGGCGGGGATTCCAGAGACCCAGTACTTC; d_call: -; v_call: TRBV18; j_call: TRBJ2-5; clone_size: -
cdr3_aa: CATSLTGDNEQFF; cdr3_nt: TGTGCCACCTCCCTTACTGGGGACAATGAGCAGTTCTTC; d_call: -; v_call: TRBV10-3; j_call: TRBJ2-1; clone_size: few
cdr3_aa: CASSLGLQRTDTQYF; cdr3_nt: TGTGCCAGCAGCTTAGGGCTTCAGAGGACAGATACGCAGTATTTT; d_call: -; v_call: TRBV7-8; j_call: TRBJ2-3; clone_size: -
cdr3_aa: CASSPAGYQVLEQYF; cdr3_nt: TGTGCCAGCAGTCCCGCAGGGTACCAGGTCCTGGAGCAGTACTTC; d_call: -; v_call: TRBV27; j_call: TRBJ2-7; clone_size: -
cdr3_aa: CASSYTSGGADTQYF; cdr3_nt: TGTGCCAGCAGTTACACTAGCGGGGGCGCAGATACGCAGTATTTT; d_call: TRBD2; v_call: TRBV6-2/TRBV6-3; j_call: TRBJ2-3; clone_size: -
cdr3_aa: CSAYGNEQFF; cdr3_nt: TGCAGTGCGTATGGGAATGAGCAGTTCTTC; d_call: -; v_call: TRBV20-1; j_call: TRBJ2-1; clone_size: medium-sized
cdr3_aa: CATSGGYTF; cdr3_nt: TGTGCCACCAGTGGAGGCTACACCTTC; d_call: -; v_call: TRBV24-1; j_call: TRBJ1-2; clone_size: -
cdr3_aa: CSAPGGASGANVLTF; cdr3_nt: TGCAGTGCTCCCGGGGGGGCCTCTGGGGCCAACGTCCTGACTTTC; d_call: TRBD2; v_call: TRBV20-1; j_call: TRBJ2-6; clone_size: few
cdr3_aa: CASSQDPGQPASDF; cdr3_nt: TGCGCCAGCAGCCAAGACCCGGGACAGCCGGCCTCCGACTTT; d_call: TRBD1; v_call: TRBV4-3; j_call: TRBJ1-6; clone_size: -
cdr3_aa: CASSPTLASGDGYTF; cdr3_nt: TGTGCCAGTAGTCCCACACTTGCTAGTGGGGACGGCTACACCTTC; d_call: -; v_call: TRBV19; j_call: TRBJ1-2; clone_size: -
cdr3_aa: CASSLGRSKEGYEQYF; cdr3_nt: TGTGCCAGCAGCTTAGGAAGATCAAAGGAGGGCTACGAGCAGTACTTC; d_call: -; v_call: TRBV7-2; j_call: TRBJ2-7; clone_size: few
cdr3_aa: CSARGGQAYNEQFF; cdr3_nt: TGCAGTGCTAGAGGCGGACAGGCGTACAATGAGCAGTTCTTC; d_call: TRBD1; v_call: TRBV20-1; j_call: TRBJ2-1; clone_size: few
cdr3_aa: CSARDPLSGDTQYF; cdr3_nt: TGCAGTGCTAGAGATCCTCTCTCCGGAGATACGCAGTATTTT; d_call: -; v_call: TRBV20-1; j_call: TRBJ2-3; clone_size: -
cdr3_aa: CAWGEGVGSYEQYF; cdr3_nt: TGTGCCTGGGGCGAGGGGGTAGGTTCCTACGAGCAGTACTTC; d_call: -; v_call: TRBV30; j_call: TRBJ2-7; clone_size: -
cdr3_aa: CASSYRGGKGLEQYF; cdr3_nt: TGTGCCAGCAGTTACCGCGGGGGGAAAGGGCTCGAGCAGTACTTC; d_call: TRBD2; v_call: TRBV6-5; j_call: TRBJ2-7; clone_size: few
cdr3_aa: CASSLNGLYGYTF; cdr3_nt: TGTGCCAGCAGCTTAAACGGCCTCTATGGCTACACCTTC; d_call: -; v_call: TRBV7-9; j_call: TRBJ1-2; clone_size: -
cdr3_aa: CASSPMASGRTEAFF; cdr3_nt: TGTGCCAGCAGCCCAATGGCGTCAGGGAGGACTGAAGCTTTCTTT; d_call: -; v_call: TRBV7-9; j_call: TRBJ1-1; clone_size: -
cdr3_aa: CASSTRDRGNTIYF; cdr3_nt: TGTGCCAGTAGTACCCGGGACAGAGGAAACACCATATATTTT; d_call: TRBD1; v_call: TRBV19; j_call: TRBJ1-3; clone_size: -
cdr3_aa: CASSLLTGGISPLHF; cdr3_nt: TGTGCCAGCAGTCTTTTAACAGGGGGCATTTCACCCCTCCACTTT; d_call: TRBD1; v_call: TRBV7-6; j_call: TRBJ1-6; clone_size: -
cdr3_aa: CASSRTGSEQFF; cdr3_nt: TGTGCCAGCAGTCGTACAGGGTCCGAGCAGTTCTTC; d_call: -; v_call: TRBV6-1; j_call: TRBJ2-1; clone_size: -
cdr3_aa: CAWSVLTEQYF; cdr3_nt: TGTGCCTGGAGTGTACTGACCGAGCAGTACTTC; d_call: -; v_call: TRBV30; j_call: TRBJ2-7; clone_size: -
cdr3_aa: CSAHSGSNYGYTF; cdr3_nt: TGCAGTGCCCACAGCGGGAGCAACTATGGCTACACCTTC; d_call: -; v_call: TRBV20-1; j_call: TRBJ1-2; clone_size: -
cdr3_aa: CASSPVVNQPQHF; cdr3_nt: TGTGCCAGCAGCCCGGTAGTAAATCAGCCCCAGCATTTT; d_call: -; v_call: TRBV5-6; j_call: TRBJ1-5; clone_size: few
cdr3_aa: CASSHRDRVDGYTF; cdr3_nt: TGTGCCAGCAGCCACCGGGACAGGGTCGATGGCTACACCTTC; d_call: TRBD1; v_call: TRBV7-9; j_call: TRBJ1-2; clone_size: -
cdr3_aa: CASSINGEERSTDTQYF; cdr3_nt: TGTGCCAGTAGTATAAACGGGGAGGAGAGGAGCACAGATACGCAGTATTTT; d_call: -; v_call: TRBV19; j_call: TRBJ2-3; clone_size: once
cdr3_aa: CASSRGGQGPYGYTF; cdr3_nt: TGCGCCAGCAGCCGGGGGGGGCAGGGGCCCTATGGCTACACCTTC; d_call: -; v_call: TRBV4-3; j_call: TRBJ1-2; clone_size: few
cdr3_aa: CSARGQGTYGYTF; cdr3_nt: TGCAGTGCTAGGGGACAGGGGACCTATGGCTACACCTTC; d_call: TRBD1; v_call: TRBV20-1; j_call: TRBJ1-2; clone_size: -
cdr3_aa: CATQPGTYYNEQFF; cdr3_nt: TGTGCCACTCAGCCCGGGACTTACTACAATGAGCAGTTCTTC; d_call: -; v_call: TRBV11-3; j_call: TRBJ2-1; clone_size: -
cdr3_aa: CASSLAFLNGTVQETQYF; cdr3_nt: TGTGCCAGCAGCTTAGCCTTTCTAAATGGGACAGTACAAGAGACCCAGTACTTC; d_call: TRBD1; v_call: TRBV11-3; j_call: TRBJ2-5; clone_size: few
cdr3_aa: CASSDGVINSPLHF; cdr3_nt: TGTGCCAGCTCAGATGGGGTTATTAATTCACCCCTCCACTTT; d_call: -; v_call: TRBV18; j_call: TRBJ1-6; clone_size: -
cdr3_aa: CASCTSTQETQYF; cdr3_nt: TGTGCCAGCTGCACTAGCACCCAAGAGACCCAGTACTTC; d_call: -; v_call: TRBV18; j_call: TRBJ2-5; clone_size: -
cdr3_aa: CASSYGQSTEAFF; cdr3_nt: TGTGCCAGCAGTTACGGACAGTCCACTGAAGCTTTCTTT; d_call: -; v_call: TRBV6-2/TRBV6-3; j_call: TRBJ1-1; clone_size: -
cdr3_aa: CASSQYRVGTEAFF; cdr3_nt: TGTGCCAGCAGCCAATACAGGGTTGGTACTGAAGCTTTCTTT; d_call: -; v_call: TRBV7-2; j_call: TRBJ1-1; clone_size: -
cdr3_aa: CASSQFGGGGGYTF; cdr3_nt: TGCGCCAGCAGTCAATTCGGGGGGGGTGGAGGCTACACCTTC; d_call: -; v_call: TRBV23-1; j_call: TRBJ1-2; clone_size: large
cdr3_aa: CASSWEGGNTEAFF; cdr3_nt: TGTGCCAGCAGCTGGGAGGGGGGGAACACTGAAGCTTTCTTT; d_call: -; v_call: TRBV6-1; j_call: TRBJ1-1; clone_size: few
cdr3_aa: CSARDPRARNNSPLHF; cdr3_nt: TGCAGTGCTAGAGATCCCAGGGCCCGTAATAATTCACCCCTCCACTTT; d_call: -; v_call: TRBV20-1; j_call: TRBJ1-6; clone_size: few
cdr3_aa: CSARGRAHEQYF; cdr3_nt: TGCAGTGCTAGGGGCAGGGCCCACGAGCAGTACTTC; d_call: -; v_call: TRBV20-1; j_call: TRBJ2-7; clone_size: -